The next 32 T cell receptor beta chains were all read from a single sample in a study of cytotoxic CD8 clonotypes in ibrutinib-treated CLL. Data came from immunoSEQ multiplex PCR; TCRdb stores just in-frame clones and leaves some out. The sample holds 100,000 to 150,000 clones; around 85% are singletons and the top ten take approximately 2%. The sample here was PBMCs, taken after 24 months of ibrutinib treatment. These receptors were taken from a human donor with chronic lymphocytic leukemia.

The rearrangement uses TRBV10-1 and TRBJ1-5; D is ambiguous. Germline CDR1 and CDR2: WNHNN and SYGVQD (reference sequence). CDR3 size: 14 residues. The ends were cut back, 8 bases at V and 1 base at J, with 12 bases in the middle. The CDR3 spells CASWEGGSNQPQHF. The CDR3 region has the DNA TGCGCCAGCTGGGAAGGAGGAAGCAATCAGCCCCAGCATTTT.

The table lists this clone with a count of one. The chain employs TRBV18 and TRBJ2-3; D gene unclear. Germline lookup yields CDR1 KGHSH and CDR2 LQKENI. This CDR3 region has 14 residues. Trimming pared 3 bases from V and 4 bases from J, leaving 11 bases between. The CDR3 DNA reads TGTGCCAGCTCACCTCCGCGGCCGGCAGATACGCAGTATTTT. This encodes CASSPPRPADTQYF.

With regard to this clone: A junction end diverges from the germline sequence, so it may reflect a read error. V is TRBV7-6 and J is TRBJ2-1; 10 nucleotides match TRBD2. There are 16 residues in the CDR3. CDR1 is SGHVS, CDR2 FNYEAQ, per germline. The CDR3 nucleotides read TGTGCCAGCACCTTAGCGGGGGGCAGGCCCTACAATGAGCAGTTCTTC. Translation: CASTLAGGRPYNEQFF.

The chain carries TRBV4-2 and TRBJ1-3; no clear D gene. CDR1 is LGHNA and CDR2 is YNFKEQ in the germline V gene. V gave up 4 bases and J gave up 0 bases, with 10 bases separating them. This CDR3 contains 15 residues. The CDR3 protein is CASSPGHFSGNTIYF. In DNA, the CDR3 is TGTGCCAGCAGCCCCGGGCACTTCTCTGGAAACACCATATATTTT.

The gene calls are TRBV18 and TRBJ2-2; D remains unclear. V lost 3 bases and J lost 6, with 5 bases in between. Germline values: CDR1 KGHSH, CDR2 LQKENI. This CDR3 comprises 12 residues. The CDR3 region is CASSPPAGELFF. The CDR3 DNA reads TGTGCCAGCTCACCCCCAGCCGGGGAGCTGTTTTTT.

This chain uses TRBV18 with TRBJ2-3, with TRBD2 matching over 11 bases. Trimming removed 5 bases from V and 6 bases from J; junction bases left unmatched: 13. The CDR3 spans 17 residues. The germline CDR1 and CDR2 sequences are KGHSH and LQKENI. CDR3 in amino acids: CASSFSSGGGLPDTQYF. The CDR3 nucleotides read TGTGCCAGCTCATTCAGTAGCGGGGGGGGACTACCGGATACGCAGTATTTT.

The rearrangement links TRBV30 to TRBJ1-2, with 8 nucleotides matching TRBD1. V shed 0 bases, J shed 2 bases, and the junction held 5 bases outside the gene matches. Germline V lookup: CDR1 GTSNPN, CDR2 SVGIG (reference sequence). The CDR3 sequence is 15 residues long. The CDR3 nucleotides are TGTGCCTGGAGTGTACGAGACAGGGGAAACTATGGCTACACCTTC. It yields the protein CAWSVRDRGNYGYTF.

There are a few counts of this clone. The rearrangement joins TRBV18 to TRBJ1-5, with 7 bases fitting TRBD1. CDR1 and CDR2 from the germline V gene are KGHSH and LQKENI. Trimming at V came to 5 bases and at J to 5 bases, leaving 3 bases not matched to a gene. The CDR3 contains 13 residues. The CDR3 nucleotides read TGTGCCAGCTCATCAGACAGGGATCAGCCCCAGCATTTT. Protein: CASSSDRDQPQHF.

This chain links TRBV27 with TRBJ2-2; D remains unclear. CDR3 size: 15 residues. From germline, CDR1 is MNHEY and CDR2 SMNVEV (reference sequence). Trimming left V 5 bases short and J 6 bases short, with 16 bases between. CDR3 protein: CASSGRLRFSGELFF. The CDR3 coding sequence is TGTGCCAGCAGTGGGCGTTTGAGGTTCTCCGGGGAGCTGTTTTTT.

The chain joins TRBV9 to TRBJ2-1; 13 bases line up with TRBD2. There are 19 residues in the CDR3. V shed 2 bases, J shed 5 bases, and the junction held 13 bases outside the gene matches. Germline V gene sequence: CDR1 SGDLS, CDR2 YYNGEE. The CDR3 region has the DNA TGTGCCAGCAGCGTCACAGAGAGATACGGACTAGCGGGAGACAATGAGCAGTTCTTC. The encoded protein is CASSVTERYGLAGDNEQFF.

The chain has TRBV9 and TRBJ1-4, with D maybe TRBD1 (6 bases). Trimming took 4 bases from V and 7 from J, leaving 14 bases between them. The germline V gene encodes CDR1 SGDLS and CDR2 YYNGEE. The length of the CDR3 is 14 residues. The CDR3 sequence: CASSPRGSSEKLFF. The CDR3 DNA reads as TGTGCCAGCAGCCCCAGGGGATCCTCTGAAAAACTGTTTTTT. The full variable domain, its missing parts supplied by reference TRBV9 and TRBJ1-4, is DSGVTQTPKHLITATGQRVTLRCSPRSGDLSVYWYQQSLDQGLQFLIQYYNGEERAKGNILERFSAQQFPDLHSELNLSSLELGDSALYFCASSPRGSSEKLFFGSGTQLSVL.

This chain joins TRBV6-5 and TRBJ1-6, with TRBD1 matching 7 bases. CDR3 size: 15 residues. Trimming cost V 2 bases and J 7 bases; bases outside gene matches: 5. Germline V CDR1 and CDR2: MNHEY, SVGAGI. The CDR3 region has the DNA TGTGCCAGCAGTTACGGACAGGCAGGCAATTCACCCCTCCACTTT. This encodes CASSYGQAGNSPLHF.

The chain has TRBV6-5 and TRBJ1-1; D remains ambiguous. Trimming shortened V by 2 bases and J by 0 bases, and 10 bases separated the two germline ends. CDR1 MNHEY and CDR2 SVGAGI come from the germline V gene. CDR3 size: 15 residues. The CDR3 loop reads CASSYGRLMNTEAFF. CDR3 sequence (DNA): TGTGCCAGCAGTTACGGACGGCTCATGAACACTGAAGCTTTCTTT.

This clone was picked up one time. The chain uses TRBV19 and TRBJ1-2, with 10 bases fitting TRBD1. Looked up from germline, CDR1 is LNHDA and CDR2 is SQIVND (reference sequence). The CDR3 is made up of 14 amino acids. The V gene end was trimmed by 10 bases and the J gene end by 3 bases; junction bases not matched to a gene: 8. The CDR3 region is CATSFGTGDYGYTF. The CDR3 coding sequence is TGTGCCACCTCCTTCGGGACAGGGGACTATGGCTACACCTTC.

This chain connects TRBV15 to TRBJ1-2; a weak D match, TRBD1 (6 bases). This CDR3 contains 17 residues. Looked up from germline, CDR1 is LNHNV and CDR2 is YYDKDF (reference sequence). Trimming shortened V by 1 base and J by 5 bases, and 20 bases separated the two germline ends. Written as DNA, the CDR3 is TGTGCCACCAGCAGAGGGACAGATCCCTTCCTATCATATGGCTACACCTTC. Protein: CATSRGTDPFLSYGYTF.

The chain employs TRBV18 and TRBJ1-2; TRBD1 agrees at 8 bases. The length of the CDR3 is 12 residues. V shed 3 bases, J shed 8 bases, and the junction held 2 bases outside the gene matches. Germline CDR1 and CDR2: KGHSH and LQKENI. The CDR3 loop reads CASSPDRDGYTF. The CDR3 DNA reads as TGTGCCAGCTCACCGGACAGGGACGGCTACACCTTC. The variable domain in full, completed from reference TRBV18 and TRBJ1-2, reads NAGVMQNPRHLVRRRGQEARLRCSPMKGHSHVYWYRQLPEEGLKFMVYLQKENIIDESGMPKERFSAEFPKEGPSILRIQQVVRGDSAAYFCASSPDRDGYTFGSGTRLTVV.

This sequence joins TRBV5-1 and TRBJ2-3; D not certain. CDR1 and CDR2 from the germline V gene are SGHRS and YFSETQ. V was cut by 0 bases and J by 0 bases, with 11 bases left in between. The CDR3 has 16 residues. The CDR3 sequence: CASSLESGISTDTQYF. For the CDR3, the DNA is TGCGCCAGCAGCTTGGAATCCGGAATTAGCACAGATACGCAGTATTTT.

The chain carries TRBV7-2 and TRBJ2-7; tentative D call: TRBD1 (6 bases). Germline CDR1 is SGHTA and CDR2 is FQGNSA. With 5 bases removed from V and 3 bases from J, the gap between germline ends came to 20 bases. The CDR3 runs to 16 residues. This CDR3 reads CASSPLFGGPNYEQYF. In nucleotides, the CDR3 is TGTGCCAGCAGCCCACTTTTTGGGGGCCCCAACTACGAGCAGTACTTC.

This clone was recorded many times. The CDR3 region has the DNA TGTGCCAGCAGTTACTCGATCAGGGCTTCTAACTATGGCTACACCTTC. Translated: CASSYSIRASNYGYTF. The genes are TRBV6-5 and TRBJ1-2; D perhaps matches TRBD1 (5 bases). CDR3 size: 16 residues. Trimming pared 0 bases from V and 0 bases from J, leaving 11 bases between. Germline V lookup: CDR1 MNHEY, CDR2 SVGAGI.

This clone has only one observation. This chain uses TRBV9 with TRBJ1-1, with TRBD1 as a possible D gene (5 bases). CDR3 length: 15 amino acids. With 2 bases removed from V and 0 bases from J, the gap between germline ends came to 11 bases. Germline CDR1 is SGDLS and CDR2 is YYNGEE. CDR3 loop: CASSVSGTLNTEAFF. The CDR3 coding sequence is TGTGCCAGCAGCGTCTCCGGGACTCTGAACACTGAAGCTTTCTTT. Based on the CDR3 plus reference TRBV9 and TRBJ1-1, the full variable domain is DSGVTQTPKHLITATGQRVTLRCSPRSGDLSVYWYQQSLDQGLQFLIQYYNGEERAKGNILERFSAQQFPDLHSELNLSSLELGDSALYFCASSVSGTLNTEAFFGQGTRLTVV.

This rearrangement joins TRBV19 to TRBJ2-1; 10 bases are shared with TRBD1. The germline V gene has CDR1 LNHDA and CDR2 SQIVND (reference sequence). The trim removed 3 bases at V and 2 bases at J, leaving 4 bases unmatched. The CDR3 is made up of 16 amino acids. This chain's CDR3 is CASSIQGTGAYNEQFF. CDR3 nucleotide sequence: TGTGCCAGTAGTATTCAGGGGACAGGGGCCTACAATGAGCAGTTCTTC. Looking up the rest from reference TRBV19 and TRBJ2-1 gives the full variable domain: DGGITQSPKYLFRKEGQNVTLSCEQNLNHDAMYWYRQDPGQGLRLIYYSQIVNDFQKGDIAEGYSVSREKKESFPLTVTSAQKNPTAFYLCASSIQGTGAYNEQFFGPGTRLTVL.

The chain joins TRBV27 to TRBJ1-1; possibly TRBD1 for D (5 bases). With 2 bases removed from V and 0 bases from J, the gap between germline ends came to 10 bases. The V gene's germline CDR1 is MNHEY and CDR2 SMNVEV (reference sequence). CDR3 length: 15 residues. The CDR3 here is CASSLMSRVNTEAFF. The DNA of the CDR3 is TGTGCCAGCAGTTTAATGAGCAGGGTGAACACTGAAGCTTTCTTT.

The genes are TRBV5-6 and TRBJ1-5; TRBD1 is a possible D gene (5 bases). Germline V gene sequence: CDR1 SGHDT, CDR2 YYEEEE. The CDR3 has 16 residues. V lost 1 base and J lost 7, with 18 bases in between. The CDR3 reads CASSLRGFRVGQPQHF. CDR3 DNA: TGTGCCAGCAGCTTGCGGGGATTCAGGGTTGGACAGCCCCAGCATTTT.

This clone was detected only a few times. The CDR3 DNA sequence: TGTGCCAGCAGCTTAAGACACGGATCTAACTATGGCTACACCTTC. This codes for CASSLRHGSNYGYTF. The genes are TRBV5-5 and TRBJ1-2; D is unclear. Germline CDR1 reads SGHKS; CDR2 reads YYEKEE (reference sequence). This CDR3 has 15 amino acids. The ends were cut back, 2 bases at V and 0 bases at J, with 11 bases in the middle.

The chain carries TRBV27 and TRBJ2-3; no reliable D call. Germline V gives CDR1 MNHEY, CDR2 SMNVEV (reference sequence). V lost 10 bases, J lost 2 bases, and 13 bases lay in between. CDR3 length: 13 amino acids. CDR3 region: CATKPGNTDTQYF. The CDR3 coding sequence is TGTGCCACCAAGCCGGGCAACACAGATACGCAGTATTTT.

The V and J genes are TRBV4-2 and TRBJ2-5; TRBD2 matches 15 bases. The CDR3 sequence is 17 residues long. Germline loops: CDR1 LGHNA, CDR2 YNFKEQ. V shed 4 bases, J shed 5 bases, and the junction held 8 bases outside the gene matches. The CDR3 bases are TGTGCCAGCAGCCCCCGGACTAGCGGGGGGGTAGGGGAGACCCAGTACTTC. Amino acid sequence: CASSPRTSGGVGETQYF.

The rearrangement links TRBV28 to TRBJ2-7; D remains ambiguous. With 8 bases removed from V and 3 bases from J, the gap between germline ends came to 17 bases. The CDR3 has 14 residues. Germline V gene lookup returns CDR1 MDHEN and CDR2 SYDVKM. The CDR3: CASYRRPIYYEQYF. CDR3 bases: TGTGCCAGCTATCGGCGGCCAATTTACTACGAGCAGTACTTC.

The chain carries TRBV18 and TRBJ2-1, with D perhaps TRBD1 (5 bases). V lost 5 bases and J 10 bases, leaving 12 bases between the germline ends. CDR1 is KGHSH and CDR2 is LQKENI in the germline V gene. CDR3 length: 12 residues. This CDR3 is CASSYDRDEQFF. The CDR3 DNA sequence: TGTGCCAGCTCATACGACAGAGACGAGCAGTTCTTC.

J is TRBJ1-1 and V is TRBV7-9; D not certain. The CDR3 consists of 11 residues. Germline loops: CDR1 SEHNR, CDR2 FQNEAQ (reference sequence). V was trimmed by 1 base and J by 10 bases, leaving 7 bases between them. CDR3 sequence (DNA): TGTGCCAGCAGCTTAGGTTCGGGAGCTTTCTTT. Its translation: CASSLGSGAFF.

The V and J genes are TRBV27 and TRBJ2-1; D might be TRBD1 or TRBD2, each matching 5 bases. The V gene's germline CDR1 is MNHEY and CDR2 SMNVEV (reference sequence). The germline V and J ends were trimmed by 5 bases and 3 bases, with 20 bases remaining between them. This CDR3 is 17 amino acids long. CDR3 region: CASSLYEGSLLYNEQFF. For the CDR3, the DNA is TGTGCCAGCAGTCTGTACGAGGGGTCTTTACTCTACAATGAGCAGTTCTTC.

The chain recombines TRBV28 with TRBJ1-2; 9 nucleotides align to TRBD1. Germline V lookup: CDR1 MDHEN, CDR2 SYDVKM. The ends lost 8 bases at V and 1 base at J; junction bases unmatched: 8. The length of the CDR3 is 15 residues. CDR3 DNA sequence: TGTGCCAGCGCCCTCAGGGACAGGGTTAACTATGGCTACACCTTC. It codes for CASALRDRVNYGYTF.

This sequence joins TRBV27 and TRBJ2-7, with TRBD2 matching 12 bases. The CDR3 is 16 amino acids. Germline V gene sequence: CDR1 MNHEY, CDR2 SMNVEV (reference sequence). V gave up 2 bases and J gave up 6 bases; unmatched junction bases: 8. The CDR3 spells CASSLKDGLAGSEQYF. Written as DNA, the CDR3 is TGTGCCAGCAGTTTAAAAGACGGACTAGCGGGAAGCGAGCAGTACTTC.